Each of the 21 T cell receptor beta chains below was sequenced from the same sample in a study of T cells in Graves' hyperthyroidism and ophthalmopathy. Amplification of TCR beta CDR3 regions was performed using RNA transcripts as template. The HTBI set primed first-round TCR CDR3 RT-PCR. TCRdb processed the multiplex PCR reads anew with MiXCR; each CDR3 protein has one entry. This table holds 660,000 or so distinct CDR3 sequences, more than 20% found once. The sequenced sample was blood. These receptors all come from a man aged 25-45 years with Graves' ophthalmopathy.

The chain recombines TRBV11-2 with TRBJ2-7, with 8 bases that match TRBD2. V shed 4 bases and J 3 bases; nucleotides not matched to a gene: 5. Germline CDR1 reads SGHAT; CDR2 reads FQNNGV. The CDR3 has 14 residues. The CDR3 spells CASSSTSGLYEQYF. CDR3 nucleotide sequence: TGTGCCAGCAGCTCCACTAGCGGTCTCTACGAGCAGTACTTC.

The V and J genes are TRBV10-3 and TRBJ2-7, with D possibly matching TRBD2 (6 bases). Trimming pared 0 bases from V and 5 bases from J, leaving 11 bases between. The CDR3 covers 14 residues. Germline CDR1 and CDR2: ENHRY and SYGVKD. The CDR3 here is CAISESTSPHEQYF. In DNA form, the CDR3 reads TGTGCCATCAGTGAGTCCACTAGCCCCCACGAGCAGTACTTC.

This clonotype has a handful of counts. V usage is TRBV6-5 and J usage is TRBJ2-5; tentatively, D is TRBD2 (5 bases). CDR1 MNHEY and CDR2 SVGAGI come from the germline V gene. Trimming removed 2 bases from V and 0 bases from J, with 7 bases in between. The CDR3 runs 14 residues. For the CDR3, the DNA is TGTGCCAGCAGTTACACCGGGAACCAAGAGACCCAGTACTTC. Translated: CASSYTGNQETQYF.

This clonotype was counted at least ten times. The CDR3 coding sequence is TGTGCCAGCAGCCCCGGCCCAGGGGGCCCACTGAATGAGCAGTTCTTC. Amino acid sequence: CASSPGPGGPLNEQFF. The chain links TRBV11-3 to TRBJ2-1, with TRBD1 matching over 8 bases. V was clipped by 5 bases and J by 7 bases; unmatched bases: 13. The CDR3 runs 16 residues. CDR1 and CDR2 (germline): SGHNT, YENEEA.

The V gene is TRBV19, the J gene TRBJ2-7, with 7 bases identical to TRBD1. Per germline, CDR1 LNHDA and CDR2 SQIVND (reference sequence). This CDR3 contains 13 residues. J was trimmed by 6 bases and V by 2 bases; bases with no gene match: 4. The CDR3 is CASSIRGGLEQYF. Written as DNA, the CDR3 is TGTGCCAGTAGTATAAGAGGGGGCCTCGAGCAGTACTTC.

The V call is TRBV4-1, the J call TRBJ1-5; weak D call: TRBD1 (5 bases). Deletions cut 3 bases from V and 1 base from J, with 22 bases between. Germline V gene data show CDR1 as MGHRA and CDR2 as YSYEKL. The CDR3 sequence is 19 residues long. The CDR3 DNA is TGCGCCAGCAGCCACCGCATCGGGGACTCCGATGGGAGCAATCAGCCCCAGCATTTT. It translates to CASSHRIGDSDGSNQPQHF.

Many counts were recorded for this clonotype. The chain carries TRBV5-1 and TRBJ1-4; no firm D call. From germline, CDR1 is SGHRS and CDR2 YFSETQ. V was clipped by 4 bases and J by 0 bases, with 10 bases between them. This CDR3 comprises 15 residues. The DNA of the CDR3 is TGCGCCAGCAGCGATCGACCGGCAACTAATGAAAAACTGTTTTTT. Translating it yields CASSDRPATNEKLFF.

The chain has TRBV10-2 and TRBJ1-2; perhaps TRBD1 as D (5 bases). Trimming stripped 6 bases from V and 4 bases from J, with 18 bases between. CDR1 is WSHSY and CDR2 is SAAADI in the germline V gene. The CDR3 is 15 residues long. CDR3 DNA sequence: TGCGCCAGCAGCGAGGGGACGAGGGCCGGCTATGGCTACACCTTC. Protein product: CASSEGTRAGYGYTF.

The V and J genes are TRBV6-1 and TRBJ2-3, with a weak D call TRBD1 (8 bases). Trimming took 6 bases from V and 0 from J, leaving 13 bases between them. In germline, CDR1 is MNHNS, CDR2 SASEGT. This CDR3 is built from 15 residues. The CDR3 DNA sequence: TGTGCCAGCAGCGAGCGGGACAGGAGCACAGATACGCAGTATTTT. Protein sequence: CASSERDRSTDTQYF.

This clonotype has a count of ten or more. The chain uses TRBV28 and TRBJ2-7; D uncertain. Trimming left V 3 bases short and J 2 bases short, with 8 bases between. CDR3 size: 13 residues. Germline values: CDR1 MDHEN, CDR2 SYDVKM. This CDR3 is CASSLKVTYEQYF. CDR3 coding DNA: TGTGCCAGCAGTTTGAAGGTTACCTACGAGCAGTACTTC.

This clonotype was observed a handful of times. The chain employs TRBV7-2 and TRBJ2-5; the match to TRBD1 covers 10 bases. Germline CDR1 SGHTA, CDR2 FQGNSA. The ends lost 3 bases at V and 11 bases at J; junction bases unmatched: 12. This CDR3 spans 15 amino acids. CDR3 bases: TGTGCCAGCAGCTTGGCCCCCGGGACAGGGGAAGGTCAGTACTTC. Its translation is CASSLAPGTGEGQYF.

The CDR3 sequence is CASSRPADRGHSGELFF. DNA for the CDR3: TGTGCCAGCAGCCGCCCCGCGGACAGGGGGCATAGCGGGGAGCTGTTTTTT. This chain joins TRBV7-9 and TRBJ2-2; 11 positions agree with TRBD1. Germline assignment: CDR1 SEHNR and CDR2 FQNEAQ (reference sequence). There are 17 residues in the CDR3. V lost 5 bases to trimming and J lost 7 bases; unmatched junction nucleotides: 12.

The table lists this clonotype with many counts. CDR3 bases: TGTGCCAGCAGCTCCTCACAGGGGGCCGGGTTTCTCTACGAGCAGTACTTC. Protein: CASSSSQGAGFLYEQYF. The chain uses TRBV7-9 and TRBJ2-7; 9 bases match TRBD1. There are 17 residues in the CDR3. The J segment lost 3 bases and the V segment lost 4 bases, leaving 13 bases of the junction unmatched. Germline CDR1 reads SEHNR; CDR2 reads FQNEAQ (reference sequence).

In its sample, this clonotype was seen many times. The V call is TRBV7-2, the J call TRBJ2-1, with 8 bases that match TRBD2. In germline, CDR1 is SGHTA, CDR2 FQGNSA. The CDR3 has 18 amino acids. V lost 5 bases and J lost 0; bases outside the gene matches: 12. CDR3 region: CASSPSGGLPPSYNEQFF. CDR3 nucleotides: TGTGCCAGCAGCCCCTCGGGGGGGCTTCCCCCCTCCTACAATGAGCAGTTCTTC.

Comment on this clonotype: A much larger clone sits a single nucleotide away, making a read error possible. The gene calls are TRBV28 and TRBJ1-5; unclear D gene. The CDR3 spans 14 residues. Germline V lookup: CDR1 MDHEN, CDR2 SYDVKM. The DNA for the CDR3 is TGTGCCAGCAGCCCTGGTAAAAACAATCAGCCCAAGCATTTT. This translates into CASSPGKNNQPKHF.

The CDR3 nucleotides are TGTGCCAGCAGTTACCTTGGCGGAGACTACGAGCAGTACTTC. Protein: CASSYLGGDYEQYF. The chain links TRBV6-2 or TRBV6-3 to TRBJ2-7, with D hard to call. CDR1 is MNHEY, CDR2 SVGEGT, per germline. The CDR3 is made up of 14 amino acids. V was trimmed by 2 bases and J by 3 bases, leaving 11 bases between them.

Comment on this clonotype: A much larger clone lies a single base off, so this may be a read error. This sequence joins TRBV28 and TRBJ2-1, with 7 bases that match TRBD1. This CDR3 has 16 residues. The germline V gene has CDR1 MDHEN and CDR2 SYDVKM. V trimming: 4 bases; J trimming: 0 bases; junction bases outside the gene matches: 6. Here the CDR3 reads CASSSGTVGSYNEQFF. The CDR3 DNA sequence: TGTGCCAGCAGTTCCGGGACAGTCGGCTCCTACAATGAGCAGTTCTTC.

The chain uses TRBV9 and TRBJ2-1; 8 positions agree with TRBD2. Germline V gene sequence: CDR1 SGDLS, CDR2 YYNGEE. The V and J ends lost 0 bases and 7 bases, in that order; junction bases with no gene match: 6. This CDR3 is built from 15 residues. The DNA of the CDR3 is TGTGCCAGCAGCGTAGCGGGAGGGCCGAGGAATGAGCAGTTCTTC. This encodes CASSVAGGPRNEQFF.

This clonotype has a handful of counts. CDR3 bases: TGTGCCAGCAGCTCCGACTCGTGGACTTTCCATGAGCAGTTCTTC. As protein: CASSSDSWTFHEQFF. This rearrangement joins TRBV7-9 to TRBJ2-1; TRBD2 might be the D (5 bases). The CDR3 is 15 residues long. The V and J ends lost 4 bases and 8 bases respectively, with 18 bases between them. Germline assignment: CDR1 SEHNR and CDR2 FQNEAQ (reference sequence). Full variable domain (remainder filled in from reference TRBV7-9 and TRBJ2-1): DTGVSQNPRHKITKRGQNVTFRCDPISEHNRLYWYRQTLGQGPEFLTYFQNEAQLEKSRLLSDRFSAERPKGSFSTLEIQRTEQGDSAMYLCASSSDSWTFHEQFFGPGTRLTVL.

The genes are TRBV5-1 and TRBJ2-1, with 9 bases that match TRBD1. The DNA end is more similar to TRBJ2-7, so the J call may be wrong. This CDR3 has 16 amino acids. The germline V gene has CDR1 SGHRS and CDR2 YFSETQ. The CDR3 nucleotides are TGCGCCAGCAGCCTGGCCCCGGGACAGGGACTTAATGAGCAGTACTTC. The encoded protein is CASSLAPGQGLNEQYF.

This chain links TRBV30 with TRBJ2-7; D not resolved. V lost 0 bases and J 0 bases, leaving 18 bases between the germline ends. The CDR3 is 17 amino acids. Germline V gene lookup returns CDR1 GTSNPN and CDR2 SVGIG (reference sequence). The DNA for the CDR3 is TGTGCCTGGAGTGTTAGAGGATCTATCTTGAGCTCCTACGAGCAGTACTTC. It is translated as CAWSVRGSILSSYEQYF.